The following is a T cell receptor beta chain sequence with its context. The target antigen is unknown. The record originates from a study of T cell repertoires in cytomegalovirus infection. Looked up from germline, CDR1 is SGHAT and CDR2 is FQNNGV. This CDR3 has 13 amino acids. V was clipped by 3 bases and J by 4 bases, with 9 bases between them. TCRdb re-analysed the reads in MiXCR, keeping a single row per CDR3 protein. The sample consists of a few hundred thousand distinct CDR3 sequences, approximately 40% of them appearing once. Here the sequenced sample was cultured PBMCs, taken from culture after CMV antigen stimulation. The TCR was taken from a human donor in good health (CMV status not recorded). Some clones in this sample may be carry-over from other donors' samples. The rearrangement links TRBV11-2 to TRBJ1-2; D not certain. CDR3 residues: CASSFGESYGYTF. The CDR3, as DNA: TGTGCCAGCAGCTTCGGGGAGAGCTATGGCTACACCTTC.